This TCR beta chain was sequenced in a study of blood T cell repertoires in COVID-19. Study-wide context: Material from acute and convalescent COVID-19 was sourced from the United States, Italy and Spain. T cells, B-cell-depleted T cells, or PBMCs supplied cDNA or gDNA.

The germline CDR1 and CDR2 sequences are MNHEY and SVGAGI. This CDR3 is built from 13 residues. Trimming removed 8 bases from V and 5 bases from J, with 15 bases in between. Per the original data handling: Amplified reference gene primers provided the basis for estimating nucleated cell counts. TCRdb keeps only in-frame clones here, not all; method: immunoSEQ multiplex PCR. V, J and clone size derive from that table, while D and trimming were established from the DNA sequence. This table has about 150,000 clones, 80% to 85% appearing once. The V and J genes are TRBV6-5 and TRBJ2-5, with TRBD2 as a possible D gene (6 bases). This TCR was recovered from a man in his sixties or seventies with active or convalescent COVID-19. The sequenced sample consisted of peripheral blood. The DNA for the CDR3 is TGTGCCAGCCGGCGGGGAAAATACGAGACCCAGTACTTC. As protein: CASRRGKYETQYF.